The rows below give T cell receptor beta chains drawn from one sample of a study of blood T cell repertoires in COVID-19. Only in-frame clones appear in the TCRdb table, and some are missing; sequencing was by immunoSEQ multiplex PCR. The table lists 300,000 to 400,000 clones, roughly 90% of them singletons, with 0.95% to 1% in the top ten. The sample taken for sequencing was PBMCs or T cells enriched from blood (not recorded which). The receptor set was obtained from a woman aged 25-40 years with acute COVID-19. Both conserved end residues are part of each CDR3. Fields, in order: CDR3 length, J gene, clone size, D gene, V gene, CDR3 protein, CDR3 DNA. D genes are given only for firm matches. Not every row has a clone size; where given, it reads once, few, many or a size class.

length: 14
J: TRBJ1-5
size: -
D: -
V: TRBV5-6
CDR3: CASSLAGGNQPQHF
DNA: TGTGCCAGCAGCTTGGCAGGGGGCAATCAGCCCCAGCATTTT

length: 11
J: TRBJ2-7
size: once
D: -
V: TRBV28
CDR3: CASSSGYEQYF
DNA: TGTGCCAGCAGTTCGGGCTACGAGCAGTACTTC

length: 16
J: TRBJ1-5
size: once
D: -
V: TRBV5-8
CDR3: CASSLGVSGSNQPQHF
DNA: TGTGCCAGCAGCCTTGGGGTCAGCGGAAGCAATCAGCCCCAGCATTTT

length: 13
J: TRBJ1-5
size: once
D: TRBD1
V: TRBV27
CDR3: CASRRGTVEPQHF
DNA: TGTGCCAGCAGACGTGGGACAGTTGAGCCCCAGCATTTT

length: 14
J: TRBJ2-7
size: -
D: -
V: TRBV27
CDR3: CASSSSRGVYEQYF
DNA: TGTGCCAGCAGTTCCAGCAGGGGTGTCTACGAGCAGTACTTC

length: 15
J: TRBJ2-1
size: -
D: TRBD2
V: TRBV13
CDR3: CASTPWGGTYNEQFF
DNA: TGTGCCAGCACCCCATGGGGGGGAACCTACAATGAGCAGTTCTTC

length: 14
J: TRBJ2-2
size: -
D: -
V: TRBV2
CDR3: CASSGNRDTGELFF
DNA: TGTGCCAGCAGTGGTAACAGGGACACCGGGGAGCTGTTTTTT

length: 13
J: TRBJ1-3
size: -
D: -
V: TRBV7-2
CDR3: CASSLIVGNTIYF
DNA: TGTGCCAGCAGCTTAATAGTGGGAAACACCATATATTTT

length: 16
J: TRBJ2-5
size: -
D: TRBD2
V: TRBV5-4
CDR3: CASSLRLAALQETQYF
DNA: TGTGCCAGCAGCTTGCGGCTAGCGGCCCTCCAAGAGACCCAGTACTTC

length: 13
J: TRBJ1-1
size: -
D: -
V: TRBV29-1
CDR3: CSVPGGGNTEAFF
DNA: TGCAGCGTGCCCGGCGGGGGCAACACTGAAGCTTTCTTT

length: 16
J: TRBJ2-7
size: -
D: TRBD2
V: TRBV5-6
CDR3: CASSLGLAGFSYEQYF
DNA: TGTGCCAGCAGCCTGGGACTAGCGGGGTTCTCCTACGAGCAGTACTTC

length: 16
J: TRBJ1-6
size: -
D: -
V: TRBV7-8
CDR3: CASSLGQINDNSPLHF
DNA: TGTGCCAGCAGCCTCGGACAGATTAATGATAATTCACCCCTCCACTTT

length: 15
J: TRBJ1-2
size: -
D: -
V: TRBV7-2
CDR3: CASSLDTGTLRGYTF
DNA: TGTGCCAGCAGCTTAGACACGGGAACGTTGAGAGGCTACACCTTC

length: 15
J: TRBJ2-3
size: -
D: -
V: TRBV5-5
CDR3: CASSGIAAATDTQYF
DNA: TGTGCCAGCAGCGGAATAGCGGCCGCCACAGATACGCAGTATTTT

length: 13
J: TRBJ2-7
size: -
D: -
V: TRBV30
CDR3: CAFGGQPSYEQYF
DNA: TGTGCCTTCGGGGGGCAGCCCTCCTACGAGCAGTACTTC

length: 11
J: TRBJ2-1
size: -
D: -
V: TRBV18
CDR3: CASSPDNEQFF
DNA: TGTGCCAGCTCACCCGACAATGAGCAGTTCTTC

length: 14
J: TRBJ2-1
size: -
D: -
V: TRBV7-9
CDR3: CASSGSGSYNEQFF
DNA: TGTGCCAGCTCAGGAAGTGGGTCCTACAATGAGCAGTTCTTC

length: 14
J: TRBJ2-3
size: -
D: -
V: TRBV7-2
CDR3: CASSSLGQADTQYF
DNA: TGTGCCAGCAGCTCCCTTGGCCAGGCAGATACGCAGTATTTT

length: 14
J: TRBJ1-2
size: few
D: -
V: TRBV13
CDR3: CASSIDRTTYGYTF
DNA: TGTGCCAGCAGCATAGACAGGACTACCTATGGCTACACCTTC

length: 15
J: TRBJ1-1
size: -
D: TRBD1
V: TRBV5-1
CDR3: CASSFIGQGSTEAFF
DNA: TGCGCCAGCAGCTTCATCGGACAGGGGTCCACTGAAGCTTTCTTT

length: 15
J: TRBJ1-1
size: -
D: -
V: TRBV2
CDR3: CASSIRGGGNTEAFF
DNA: TGTGCCAGCAGTATTAGGGGAGGGGGAAACACTGAAGCTTTCTTT

length: 16
J: TRBJ2-3
size: -
D: TRBD2
V: TRBV10-1
CDR3: CASSEFRTSPTDTQYF
DNA: TGCGCCAGCAGTGAGTTCCGGACTAGCCCCACAGATACGCAGTATTTT

length: 15
J: TRBJ1-1
size: -
D: TRBD1
V: TRBV7-9
CDR3: CASSRNQGALSEAFF
DNA: TGTGCCAGCAGCCGCAATCAGGGGGCGCTTAGTGAAGCTTTCTTT

length: 12
J: TRBJ2-7
size: -
D: -
V: TRBV7-8
CDR3: CASSLSSYEQYF
DNA: TGTGCCAGCAGCCTCAGCTCCTACGAGCAGTACTTC

length: 14
J: TRBJ2-2
size: -
D: TRBD2
V: TRBV7-2
CDR3: CASSARLAAGELFF
DNA: TGTGCCAGCAGCGCGAGACTAGCTGCCGGGGAGCTGTTTTTT

length: 14
J: TRBJ2-5
size: -
D: TRBD2
V: TRBV29-1
CDR3: CSVDLSGGRETQYF
DNA: TGCAGCGTTGACCTGAGCGGGGGGCGCGAGACCCAGTACTTC

length: 15
J: TRBJ2-1
size: -
D: -
V: TRBV4-3
CDR3: CASSQGRSSYNEQFF
DNA: TGCGCCAGCAGCCAAGGGAGGAGCTCCTACAATGAGCAGTTCTTC

length: 15
J: TRBJ1-4
size: -
D: TRBD1
V: TRBV15
CDR3: CATSRDQGATEKLFF
DNA: TGTGCCACCAGCAGGGATCAGGGGGCTACCGAAAAACTGTTTTTT

length: 15
J: TRBJ1-3
size: -
D: -
V: TRBV9
CDR3: CASSVGAVSGNTIYF
DNA: TGTGCCAGCAGCGTAGGGGCTGTCTCTGGAAACACCATATATTTT

length: 16
J: TRBJ1-5
size: -
D: TRBD1
V: TRBV5-6
CDR3: CASSSSWTGSNQPQHF
DNA: TGTGCCAGCAGTTCTTCCTGGACAGGGAGCAATCAGCCCCAGCATTTT

length: 17
J: TRBJ2-3
size: -
D: -
V: TRBV3-1/TRBV3-2
CDR3: CASSQDQSPGGTDTQYF
DNA: TGTGCCAGCAGCCAAGATCAATCCCCAGGGGGCACAGATACGCAGTATTTT

length: 16
J: TRBJ2-5
size: once
D: -
V: TRBV2
CDR3: CASSEVKLAWEETQYF
DNA: TGTGCCAGCAGTGAGGTTAAACTAGCCTGGGAAGAGACCCAGTACTTC

length: 15
J: TRBJ2-7
size: -
D: TRBD1
V: TRBV4-1
CDR3: CASSLQPGQSYEQYF
DNA: TGCGCCAGCAGTCTACAACCGGGACAGAGCTACGAGCAGTACTTC